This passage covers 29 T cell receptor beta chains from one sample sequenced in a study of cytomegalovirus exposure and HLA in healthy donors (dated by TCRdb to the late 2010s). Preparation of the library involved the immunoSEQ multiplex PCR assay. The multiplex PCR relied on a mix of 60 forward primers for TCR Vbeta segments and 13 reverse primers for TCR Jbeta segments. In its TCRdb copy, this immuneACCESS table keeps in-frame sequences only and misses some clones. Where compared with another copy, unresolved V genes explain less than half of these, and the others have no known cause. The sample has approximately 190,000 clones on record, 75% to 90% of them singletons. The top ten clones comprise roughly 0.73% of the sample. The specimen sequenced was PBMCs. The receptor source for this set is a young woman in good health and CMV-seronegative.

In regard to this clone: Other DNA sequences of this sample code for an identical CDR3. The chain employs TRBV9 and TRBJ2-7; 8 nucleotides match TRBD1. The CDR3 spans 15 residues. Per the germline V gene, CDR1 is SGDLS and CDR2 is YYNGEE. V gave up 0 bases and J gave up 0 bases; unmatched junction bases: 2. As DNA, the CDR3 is TGTGCCAGCAGCGTAGGTGGACAGGGCTCCTACGAGCAGTACTTC. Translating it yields CASSVGGQGSYEQYF.

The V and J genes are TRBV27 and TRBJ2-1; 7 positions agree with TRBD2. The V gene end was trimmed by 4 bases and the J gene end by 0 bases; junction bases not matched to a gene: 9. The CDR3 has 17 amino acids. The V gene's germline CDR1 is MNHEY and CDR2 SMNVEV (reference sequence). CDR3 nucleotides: TGTGCCAGCAGTTCCTGGGGGGGGTTGAGCTCCTACAATGAGCAGTTCTTC. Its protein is CASSSWGGLSSYNEQFF.

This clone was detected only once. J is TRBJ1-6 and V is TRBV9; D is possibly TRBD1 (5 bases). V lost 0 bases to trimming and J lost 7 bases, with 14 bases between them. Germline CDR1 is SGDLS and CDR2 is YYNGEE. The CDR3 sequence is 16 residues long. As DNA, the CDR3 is TGTGCCAGCAGCGTAGGCGCGGGGGTCTTCAATTCACCCCTCCACTTT. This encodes CASSVGAGVFNSPLHF.

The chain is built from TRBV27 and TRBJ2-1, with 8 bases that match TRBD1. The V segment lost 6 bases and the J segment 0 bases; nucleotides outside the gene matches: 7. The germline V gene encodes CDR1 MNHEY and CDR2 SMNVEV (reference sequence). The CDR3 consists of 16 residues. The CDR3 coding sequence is TGTGCCAGCAGAGTAACAGGGGGGAGCTCCTACAATGAGCAGTTCTTC. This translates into CASRVTGGSSYNEQFF.

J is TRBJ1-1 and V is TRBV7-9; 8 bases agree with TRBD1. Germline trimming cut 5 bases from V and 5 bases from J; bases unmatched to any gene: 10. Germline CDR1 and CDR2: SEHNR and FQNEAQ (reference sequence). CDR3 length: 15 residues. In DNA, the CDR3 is TGTGCCAGCAGCCCTAGGGACAGGCAGAGGACTGAAGCTTTCTTT. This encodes CASSPRDRQRTEAFF.

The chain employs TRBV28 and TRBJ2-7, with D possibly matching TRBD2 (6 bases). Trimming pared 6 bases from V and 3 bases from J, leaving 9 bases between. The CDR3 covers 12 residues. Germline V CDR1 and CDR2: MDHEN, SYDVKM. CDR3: CASRAEGYEQYF. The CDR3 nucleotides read TGTGCCAGCAGGGCGGAGGGCTACGAGCAGTACTTC.

The CDR3 is CASSPQDRVVETQYF. CDR3 in DNA: TGTGCCAGCAGCCCGCAGGACAGGGTGGTGGAGACCCAGTACTTC. The chain carries TRBV14 and TRBJ2-5, with 8 bases identical to TRBD1. The CDR3 is made up of 15 amino acids. The V segment lost 4 bases and the J segment 5 bases; nucleotides outside the gene matches: 9. Germline assignment: CDR1 SGHDN and CDR2 FVKESK.

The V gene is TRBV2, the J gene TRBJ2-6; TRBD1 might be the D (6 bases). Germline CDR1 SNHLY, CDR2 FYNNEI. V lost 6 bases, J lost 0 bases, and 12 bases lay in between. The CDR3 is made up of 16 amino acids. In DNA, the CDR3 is TGTGCCAGCAGGGGACAACTCCTCTCTGGGGCCAACGTCCTGACTTTC. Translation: CASRGQLLSGANVLTF.

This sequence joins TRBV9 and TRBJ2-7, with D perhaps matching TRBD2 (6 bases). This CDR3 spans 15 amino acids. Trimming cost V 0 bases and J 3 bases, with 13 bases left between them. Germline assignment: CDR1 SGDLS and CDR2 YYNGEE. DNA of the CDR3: TGTGCCAGCAGCGTAGAGGCTAGCGAGCGCTACGAGCAGTACTTC. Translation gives CASSVEASERYEQYF. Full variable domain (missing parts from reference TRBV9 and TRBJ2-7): DSGVTQTPKHLITATGQRVTLRCSPRSGDLSVYWYQQSLDQGLQFLIQYYNGEERAKGNILERFSAQQFPDLHSELNLSSLELGDSALYFCASSVEASERYEQYFGPGTRLTVT.

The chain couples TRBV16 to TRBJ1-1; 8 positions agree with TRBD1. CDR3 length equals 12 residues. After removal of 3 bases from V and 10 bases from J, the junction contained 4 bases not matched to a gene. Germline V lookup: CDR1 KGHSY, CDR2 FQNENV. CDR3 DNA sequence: TGTGCCAGCAGCCACGGACAGGGACGAGCTTTCTTT. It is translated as CASSHGQGRAFF.

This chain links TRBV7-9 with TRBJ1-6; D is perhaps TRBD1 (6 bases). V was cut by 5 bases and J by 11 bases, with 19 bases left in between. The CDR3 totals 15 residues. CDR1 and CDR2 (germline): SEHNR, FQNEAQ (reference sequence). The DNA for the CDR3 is TGTGCCAGCAGCCCAGGGGAGGGGTGGGGTACACCCCTCCACTTT. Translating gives CASSPGEGWGTPLHF.

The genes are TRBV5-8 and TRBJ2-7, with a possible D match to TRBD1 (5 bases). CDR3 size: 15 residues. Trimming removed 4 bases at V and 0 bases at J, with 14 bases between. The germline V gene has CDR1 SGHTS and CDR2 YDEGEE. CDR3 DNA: TGTGCCAGCAGCACCCTGACAGCAATCTCCTACGAGCAGTACTTC. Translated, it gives CASSTLTAISYEQYF.

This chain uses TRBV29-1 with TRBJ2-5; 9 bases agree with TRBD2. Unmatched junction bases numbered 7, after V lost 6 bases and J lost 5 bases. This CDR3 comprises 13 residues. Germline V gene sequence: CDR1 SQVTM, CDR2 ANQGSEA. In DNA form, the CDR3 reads TGCAGCGTAGCGGGAGGCTTAGGGGAGACCCAGTACTTC. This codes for CSVAGGLGETQYF.

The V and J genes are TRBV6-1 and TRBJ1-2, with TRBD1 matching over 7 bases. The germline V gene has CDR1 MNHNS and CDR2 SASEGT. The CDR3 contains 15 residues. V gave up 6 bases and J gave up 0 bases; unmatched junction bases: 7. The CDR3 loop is CASRKTGTANYGYTF. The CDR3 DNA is TGTGCCAGCAGAAAAACCGGGACAGCTAACTATGGCTACACCTTC.

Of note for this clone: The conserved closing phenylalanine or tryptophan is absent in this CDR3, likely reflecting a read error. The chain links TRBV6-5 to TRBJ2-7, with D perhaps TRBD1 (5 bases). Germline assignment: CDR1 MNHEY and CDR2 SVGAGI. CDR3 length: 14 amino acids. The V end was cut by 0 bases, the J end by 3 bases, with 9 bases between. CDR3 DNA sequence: TGTGCCAGCAGTTACTCGTTAGGGGACTACGAGCAGTACCTC. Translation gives CASSYSLGDYEQYL.

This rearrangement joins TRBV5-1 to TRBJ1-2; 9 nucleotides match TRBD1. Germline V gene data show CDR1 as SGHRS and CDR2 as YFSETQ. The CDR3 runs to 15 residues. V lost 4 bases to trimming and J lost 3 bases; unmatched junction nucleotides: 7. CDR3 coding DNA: TGCGCCAGCAGCCCGGACAGGGGCCGGGACTATGGCTACACCTTC. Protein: CASSPDRGRDYGYTF.

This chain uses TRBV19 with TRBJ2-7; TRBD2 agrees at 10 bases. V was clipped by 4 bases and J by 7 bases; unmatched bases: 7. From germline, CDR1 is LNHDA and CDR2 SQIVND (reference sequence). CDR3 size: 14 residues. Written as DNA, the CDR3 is TGTGCCAGTAGTACCCCCGGGACTAGCGAAGAGCAGTACTTC. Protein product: CASSTPGTSEEQYF.

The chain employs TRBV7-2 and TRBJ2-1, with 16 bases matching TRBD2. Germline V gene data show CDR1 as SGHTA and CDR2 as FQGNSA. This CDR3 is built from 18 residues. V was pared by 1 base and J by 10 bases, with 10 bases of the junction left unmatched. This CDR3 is CASSLVGGTSGRAGEQFF. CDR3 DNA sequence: TGTGCCAGCAGCTTAGTTGGGGGGACTAGCGGGAGGGCCGGGGAGCAGTTCTTC.

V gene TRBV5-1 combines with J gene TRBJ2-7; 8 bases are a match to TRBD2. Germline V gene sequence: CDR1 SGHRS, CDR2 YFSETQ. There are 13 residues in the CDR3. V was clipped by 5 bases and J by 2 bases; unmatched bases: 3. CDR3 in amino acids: CASRLAVAYEQYF. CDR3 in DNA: TGCGCCAGCAGACTAGCGGTAGCCTACGAGCAGTACTTC.

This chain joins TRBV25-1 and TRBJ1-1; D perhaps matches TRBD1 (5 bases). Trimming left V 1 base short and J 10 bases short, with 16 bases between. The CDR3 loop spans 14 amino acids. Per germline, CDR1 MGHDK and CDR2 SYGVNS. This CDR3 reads CASSEFGRVGGAFF. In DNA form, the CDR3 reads TGTGCCAGCAGTGAATTTGGCAGGGTTGGCGGAGCTTTCTTT. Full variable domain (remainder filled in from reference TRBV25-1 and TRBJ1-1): EADIYQTPRYLVIGTGKKITLECSQTMGHDKMYWYQQDPGMELHLIHYSYGVNSTEKGDLSSESTVSRIRTEHFPLTLESARPSHTSQYLCASSEFGRVGGAFFGQGTRLTVV.

For the CDR3, the DNA is TGCGCCAGCAGCCCGACTAGCACAGATACGCAGTATTTT. It translates to CASSPTSTDTQYF. This rearrangement joins TRBV5-1 to TRBJ2-3; D is undetermined. The CDR3 has 13 residues. Germline CDR1 and CDR2: SGHRS and YFSETQ. Trimming took off 4 bases at V and 0 bases at J, with 6 bases between the two ends.

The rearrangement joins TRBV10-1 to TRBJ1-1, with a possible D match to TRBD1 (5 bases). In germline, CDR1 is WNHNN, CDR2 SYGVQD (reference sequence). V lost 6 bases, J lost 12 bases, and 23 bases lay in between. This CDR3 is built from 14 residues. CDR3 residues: CASSQDASTGKTFF. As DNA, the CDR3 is TGCGCCAGCAGCCAAGACGCGTCTACAGGAAAGACTTTCTTT.

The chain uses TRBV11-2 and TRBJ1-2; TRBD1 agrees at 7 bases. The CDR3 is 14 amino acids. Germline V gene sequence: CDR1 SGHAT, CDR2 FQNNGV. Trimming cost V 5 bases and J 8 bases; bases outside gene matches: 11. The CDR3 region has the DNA TGTGCCAGCAGCGCCCGACAGGGTGCGGTCGGCTACACCTTC. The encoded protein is CASSARQGAVGYTF.

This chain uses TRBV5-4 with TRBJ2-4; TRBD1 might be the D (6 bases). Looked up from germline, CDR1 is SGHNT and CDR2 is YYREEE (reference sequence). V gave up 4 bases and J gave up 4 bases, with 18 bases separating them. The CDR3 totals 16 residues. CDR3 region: CASSLTEVGAKNIQYF. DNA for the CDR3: TGTGCCAGCAGCCTCACAGAAGTGGGGGCAAAAAACATTCAGTACTTC.

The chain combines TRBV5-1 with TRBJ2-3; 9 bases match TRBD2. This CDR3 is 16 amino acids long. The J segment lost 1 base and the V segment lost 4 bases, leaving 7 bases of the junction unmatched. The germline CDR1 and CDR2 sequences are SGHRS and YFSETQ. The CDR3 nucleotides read TGCGCCAGCAGCACGGGTTTAGCGGGGGGCACAGATACGCAGTATTTT. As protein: CASSTGLAGGTDTQYF.

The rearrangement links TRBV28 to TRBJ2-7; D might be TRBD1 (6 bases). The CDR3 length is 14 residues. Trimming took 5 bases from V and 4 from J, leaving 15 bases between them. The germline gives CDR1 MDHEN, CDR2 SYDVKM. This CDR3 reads CASSAYRVVYEQYF. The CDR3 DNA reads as TGTGCCAGCAGTGCCTACAGGGTTGTGTACGAGCAGTACTTC.

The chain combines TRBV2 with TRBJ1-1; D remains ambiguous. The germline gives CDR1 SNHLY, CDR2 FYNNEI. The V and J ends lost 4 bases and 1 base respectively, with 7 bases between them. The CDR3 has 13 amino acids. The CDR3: CASSGTRNTEAFF. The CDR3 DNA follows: TGTGCCAGCAGTGGAACCAGGAACACTGAAGCTTTCTTT. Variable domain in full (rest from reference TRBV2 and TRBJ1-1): EPEVTQTPSHQVTQMGQEVILRCVPISNHLYFYWYRQILGQKVEFLVSFYNNEISEKSEIFDDQFSVERPDGSNFTLKIRSTKLEDSAMYFCASSGTRNTEAFFGQGTRLTVV.

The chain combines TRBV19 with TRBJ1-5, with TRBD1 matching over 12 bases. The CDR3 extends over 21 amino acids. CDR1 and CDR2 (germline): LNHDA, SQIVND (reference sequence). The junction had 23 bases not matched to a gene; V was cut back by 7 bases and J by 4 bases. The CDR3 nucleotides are TGTGCCAGTACCCAAGGACCGGGACAGGGGGCGATAGAATACGGTAATCAGCCCCAGCATTTT. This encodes CASTQGPGQGAIEYGNQPQHF.

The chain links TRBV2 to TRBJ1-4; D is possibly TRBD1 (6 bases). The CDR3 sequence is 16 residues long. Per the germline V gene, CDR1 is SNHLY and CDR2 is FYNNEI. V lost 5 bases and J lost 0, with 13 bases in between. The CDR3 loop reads CASSNRQAATNEKLFF. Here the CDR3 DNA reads TGTGCCAGCAGTAACAGACAGGCCGCAACTAATGAAAAACTGTTTTTT.